This T cell receptor (beta chain) emerged from a study of T cell repertoires in cytomegalovirus infection. Study context: Signatures in public TCR beta sequences pointed to both CMV infection and matching HLA type.

TCRdb processed the reads anew with MiXCR; each CDR3 protein has one entry. The sample shows about 740,000 distinct CDR3 sequences, around 30% of them seen only once. Study outcomes and limitations: The study found HLA-C-restricted CMV-specific TCR beta clonotypes dominating the ex vivo response.

On this clonotype: The antigen is not known.

The CDR3 consists of 18 residues. V lost 6 bases and J 7 bases, leaving 28 bases between the germline ends. The germline V gene has CDR1 MNHEY and CDR2 SVGAGI. This receptor was taken from a human donor in good health (CMV status not recorded). Some clones in this sample may be carry-over from other donors' samples. The chain couples TRBV6-5 to TRBJ2-1; D remains unclear. The material was cultured PBMCs, obtained from culture after CMV antigen stimulation. The CDR3 sequence is CASRRRDPISSVANEQFF. CDR3 nucleotides: TGTGCCAGCAGGCGCCGTGACCCAATTAGTTCGGTTGCAAATGAGCAGTTCTTC.